These 10 T cell receptor beta chains originate from one sample sequenced in a study of PD-L1 blockade in urothelial cancer. Using immunoSEQ multiplex PCR, the repertoire was profiled, and TCRdb retains in-frame clones only, with some absent. Among roughly 48,000 clones, roughly 84% were seen once, and the ten largest hold about 5.3%. Specimen: PBMCs, collected around atezolizumab (anti-PD-L1) treatment. The receptor set was obtained from a man aged 40-50 years with urothelial cancer.

This clone showed up just a few times. The rearrangement joins TRBV11-2 to TRBJ2-1; D remains ambiguous. V shed 4 bases and J shed 7 bases, with 8 bases lying between them. Germline V CDR1 and CDR2: SGHAT, FQNNGV. This CDR3 has 12 residues. The CDR3 sequence is CASSSRGNEQFF. The CDR3 nucleotides read TGTGCCAGCAGCTCCCGCGGTAATGAGCAGTTCTTC.

The gene calls are TRBV7-6 and TRBJ2-1; 14 bases agree with TRBD2. The germline gives CDR1 SGHVS, CDR2 FNYEAQ. The CDR3 contains 17 residues. J lost 7 bases, V lost 4 bases, and 9 bases had no gene match. The CDR3 here is CASSYGTSGRGGNEQFF. For the CDR3, the DNA is TGTGCCAGCAGCTATGGGACTAGCGGGAGAGGGGGGAATGAGCAGTTCTTC.

The CDR3 DNA follows: TGTGCCAGTACTGACAGGCAATATCAGCCCCAGCATTTT. Translated: CASTDRQYQPQHF. This chain joins TRBV19 and TRBJ1-5, with D perhaps matching TRBD1 (6 bases). Germline CDR1 is LNHDA and CDR2 is SQIVND (reference sequence). The CDR3 spans 13 residues. The V and J ends lost 7 bases and 5 bases respectively, with 12 bases between them.

CDR3 region: CASSRDGPAHTGELFF. CDR3 in DNA: TGTGCCAGCAGCCGCGATGGGCCGGCACACACCGGGGAGCTGTTTTTT. The chain couples TRBV7-9 to TRBJ2-2; D is undetermined. The V gene's germline CDR1 is SEHNR and CDR2 FQNEAQ (reference sequence). The CDR3 has 16 residues. Trimming removed 5 bases from V and 3 bases from J, with 16 bases in between.

This chain connects TRBV11-3 to TRBJ2-2; TRBD2 agrees at 8 bases. The germline gives CDR1 SGHNT, CDR2 YENEEA. The CDR3 extends over 18 amino acids. V lost 4 bases, J lost 3 bases, and 13 bases stayed unmatched. DNA for the CDR3: TGTGCCAGCAGCTCGTACGGCGTTACTAGCGGTTACACCGGGGAGCTGTTTTTT. As protein: CASSSYGVTSGYTGELFF.

This clone has just a few counts. The rearrangement uses TRBV27 and TRBJ1-5, with D possibly matching TRBD1 (5 bases). The V and J ends lost 5 bases and 1 base respectively, with 12 bases between them. This CDR3 contains 15 residues. The germline CDR1 and CDR2 sequences are MNHEY and SMNVEV (reference sequence). CDR3 amino acids: CASSRQKGSNQPQHF. DNA for the CDR3: TGTGCCAGCAGTCGACAGAAAGGGAGCAATCAGCCCCAGCATTTT.

V and J are TRBV2 and TRBJ2-5; maybe TRBD2 (6 bases). Trimming took 6 bases from V and 5 from J, leaving 13 bases between them. The CDR3 has 13 amino acids. Germline CDR1 SNHLY, CDR2 FYNNEI. In nucleotides, the CDR3 is TGTGCCAGCAGCGGGAGTAGCATGGAGACCCAGTACTTC. The encoded protein is CASSGSSMETQYF. Looking up the rest from reference TRBV2 and TRBJ2-5 gives the full variable domain: EPEVTQTPSHQVTQMGQEVILRCVPISNHLYFYWYRQILGQKVEFLVSFYNNEISEKSEIFDDQFSVERPDGSNFTLKIRSTKLEDSAMYFCASSGSSMETQYFGPGTRLLVL.

The V call is TRBV19, the J call TRBJ2-7, with 10 bases matching TRBD2. This CDR3 has 14 amino acids. Per the germline V gene, CDR1 is LNHDA and CDR2 is SQIVND (reference sequence). With 8 bases clipped from V and 2 bases from J, the junction kept 6 bases outside the gene matches. CDR3 loop: CASQRTSGTYEQYF. Written as DNA, the CDR3 is TGTGCCAGTCAAAGGACTAGCGGAACCTACGAGCAGTACTTC.

V and J are TRBV30 and TRBJ2-1, with no clear D. Trimming removed 3 bases from V and 6 bases from J, with 6 bases in between. The CDR3 has 11 residues. Germline CDR1 is GTSNPN and CDR2 is SVGIG (reference sequence). Here the CDR3 reads CAWSRVNEQFF. CDR3 bases: TGTGCCTGGAGCCGGGTCAATGAGCAGTTCTTC.

The chain employs TRBV18 and TRBJ1-4; D uncertain. CDR1 is KGHSH and CDR2 is LQKENI in the germline V gene. The CDR3 runs 12 residues. V lost 3 bases and J lost 12, with 11 bases in between. The CDR3 sequence: CASSPKTGELFF. The CDR3 DNA is TGTGCCAGCTCACCTAAGACCGGGGAACTGTTTTTT. The entire variable domain, with the rest obtained from reference TRBV18 and TRBJ1-4, is as follows: NAGVMQNPRHLVRRRGQEARLRCSPMKGHSHVYWYRQLPEEGLKFMVYLQKENIIDESGMPKERFSAEFPKEGPSILRIQQVVRGDSAAYFCASSPKTGELFFGSGTQLSVL.